Listed below are T cell receptor beta chains from one sample, sequenced in a study of blood T cell repertoires in COVID-19. The method was immunoSEQ multiplex PCR; TCRdb's version includes in-frame clones alone and lacks a portion of them. The table includes 90,000 to 100,000 clones, less than 85% detected once. Sequencing was performed on peripheral blood. The receptors were sampled from an elderly man with acute or convalescent COVID-19. CDR3s include the opening cysteine and the closing phenylalanine or tryptophan. The order of the fields is D gene, V gene, clone size, J gene, CDR3 DNA, CDR3 protein. D genes are given only for firm matches. Rows may omit the clone size; those that give it use once, few, many or a size class.

>-|TRBV6-1|-|TRBJ2-7
TGTGCCAGCAGTAGGGACATCGCATACGAGCAGTACTTC
CASSRDIAYEQYF
>TRBD1|TRBV19|once|TRBJ2-7
TGTGCCAGTAGTATCCCGGGACAGGGGGACTACGAGCAGTACTTC
CASSIPGQGDYEQYF
>-|TRBV12-3/TRBV12-4|few|TRBJ1-2
TGTGCCAGCAGTTTAACAGCTAACTATGGCTACACCTTC
CASSLTANYGYTF
>-|TRBV25-1|-|TRBJ1-3
TGTGCCAGCAGTGAATTCGCAGGTGGGGGAAACACCATATATTTT
CASSEFAGGGNTIYF
>TRBD2|TRBV15|-|TRBJ2-1
TGTGCCACCAGCAGAGATCTGCGGGAGGGCTCCTACAATGAGCAGTTCTTC
CATSRDLREGSYNEQFF
>-|TRBV28|once|TRBJ2-6
TGTGCCAGCATGGGACATCGACCCTCTGGGGCCAACGTCCTGACTTTC
CASMGHRPSGANVLTF
>-|TRBV19|-|TRBJ2-1
TGTGCCAGTAGTACGGGGTCTAGCTCCTACAATGAGCAGTTCTTC
CASSTGSSSYNEQFF
>-|TRBV3-1/TRBV3-2|-|TRBJ2-2
TGTGCCAGCAGCCAAGTCAGAACCGGGGAGCTGTTTTTT
CASSQVRTGELFF
>-|TRBV19|-|TRBJ1-3
TGTGCCAGTATGGCACAGGGATCTGGAAACACCATATATTTT
CASMAQGSGNTIYF
>TRBD2|TRBV27|-|TRBJ2-2
TGTGCCAGCAGTTTACTACAGGGACTAGCGGGAGTGGCCGGGGAGCTGTTTTTT
CASSLLQGLAGVAGELFF
>-|TRBV4-1|-|TRBJ2-7
TGCGCCAGCAGCCAAGTCGCAGCGAGCCCCTACGAGCAGTACTTC
CASSQVAASPYEQYF
>-|TRBV3-1/TRBV3-2|-|TRBJ2-5
TGTGCCAGCAGCTTCTTAGCCGGAGAGACCCAGTACTTC
CASSFLAGETQYF
>TRBD1|TRBV5-1|-|TRBJ1-1
TGCGCCAGCAGCTTGACCGGGACAGGGAACACTGAAGCTTTCTTT
CASSLTGTGNTEAFF
>TRBD2|TRBV28|-|TRBJ2-7
TGTGCCAGCAGTTTAGGGGCGGGAGGCAACTCCTACGAGCAGTACTTC
CASSLGAGGNSYEQYF
>TRBD2|TRBV19|-|TRBJ2-7
TGTGCCAGTAGTAGGGGCGGGAGCTCCTACGAGCAGTACTTC
CASSRGGSSYEQYF
>TRBD1|TRBV28|-|TRBJ1-5
TGTGCCAGCAACTCCCGGGACAGAGTCAATCAGCCCCAGCATTTT
CASNSRDRVNQPQHF
>-|TRBV29-1|-|TRBJ1-1
TGCAGCGTCCTGGGGGCAGGGGCGGACACTGAAGCTTTCTTT
CSVLGAGADTEAFF
>-|TRBV27|-|TRBJ2-7
TGTGCCAGCAGTTTAGGTATGGAAGGGGTTGGGGAGCAGTACTTC
CASSLGMEGVGEQYF
>-|TRBV18|-|TRBJ2-1
TGTGCCAGCTCACCGAGGGATGAGCAGTTCTTC
CASSPRDEQFF
>TRBD2|TRBV29-1|-|TRBJ2-7
TGCAGCGTTGAAGATCCTAGCGGAGCTCTCTACGAGCAGTACTTC
CSVEDPSGALYEQYF
>TRBD1|TRBV6-5|-|TRBJ2-7
TGTGCCTACAGGACCGGGACAGGGAACGAGCAGTACTTC
CAYRTGTGNEQYF
>-|TRBV28|-|TRBJ1-2
TGTGCCAGCAGTTCTCTTGGCGGGGCTAACTATGGCTACACCTTC
CASSSLGGANYGYTF
>-|TRBV25-1|-|TRBJ2-7
TGTGCCAGCAGTGATGAGCCACCCTACGAGCAGTACTTC
CASSDEPPYEQYF
>TRBD2|TRBV6-5|-|TRBJ2-1
TGTGCCAGCAGGCCGACTAGCGGGCCCGCGCATGAGCAGTTCTTC
CASRPTSGPAHEQFF
>-|TRBV7-2|-|TRBJ1-5
TGTGCCAGCAGCTTAGAGCCCTGGGGGGATAAAGGGCAGCCCCAGCATTTT
CASSLEPWGDKGQPQHF
>TRBD2|TRBV7-2|-|TRBJ2-5
TGTGCCAGCAGCCACCTCGTAGGTAGCGGGAGGCTTCGGGGAGAGACCCAGTACTTC
CASSHLVGSGRLRGETQYF
>TRBD1|TRBV29-1|few|TRBJ1-1
TGCAGCGTTGAAGCAGGGGGGCACACGGCTTTCTTT
CSVEAGGHTAFF
>TRBD2|TRBV10-1|-|TRBJ2-7
TGCGCCAGCAGTGAGGGACGGGGACTAGCGGGGGTCTACGAGCAGTACTTC
CASSEGRGLAGVYEQYF
>-|TRBV5-6|-|TRBJ1-1
TGTGCCAGCGGCGACAGGAACACTGAAGCTTTCTTT
CASGDRNTEAFF
>TRBD2|TRBV10-3|-|TRBJ2-7
TGTGCCATCAGTGGGGGGCCTAGCGGGAGCTTTAACGAGCAGTACTTC
CAISGGPSGSFNEQYF